This T cell receptor beta chain is from a study of monozygotic twins with inflammatory bowel disease. From its re-call of the 5' RACE reads, TCRdb lists each CDR3 protein once, without DNA. The data show approximately 150,000 distinct CDR3 sequences, and the top ten clones hold 2.4%. Study results and limitations: A distinction between different T cell subtypes was not possible.

About this clonotype itself: Its cognate antigen is unknown.

The sequence was obtained from a human donor with ulcerative colitis or Crohn's disease, or a healthy co-twin of an affected twin (not recorded which). Sequencing used blood.

CDR3 residues: CASSHGRATEAFF. The chain is built from TRBV4-3 and TRBJ1-1. Germline CDR1 LGHNA, CDR2 YSLEER. The CDR3 extends over 13 amino acids.